Shown below are 31 T cell receptor beta chains from a single sample sequenced in a study of blood T cell repertoires in COVID-19. The method was immunoSEQ multiplex PCR; TCRdb's version includes in-frame clones alone and lacks a portion of them. Here the sample spans some 140,000 clones, roughly 80% being singletons. Sequencing was carried out using peripheral blood. Every receptor here comes from a woman aged 60-70 years with acute or convalescent COVID-19.

This clone occurred once. The rearrangement links TRBV7-9 to TRBJ1-2; TRBD1 aligns across 7 bases. The germline CDR1 and CDR2 sequences are SEHNR and FQNEAQ (reference sequence). This CDR3 is built from 14 residues. V trimming: 4 bases; J trimming: 5 bases; junction bases outside the gene matches: 7. CDR3 protein: CASSSHGTDYGYTF. The CDR3 nucleotides read TGTGCCAGCAGCTCTCACGGGACAGATTATGGCTACACCTTC. The full variable domain, with the rest looked up from reference TRBV7-9 and TRBJ1-2, is DTGVSQNPRHKITKRGQNVTFRCDPISEHNRLYWYRQTLGQGPEFLTYFQNEAQLEKSRLLSDRFSAERPKGSFSTLEIQRTEQGDSAMYLCASSSHGTDYGYTFGSGTRLTVV.

The gene calls are TRBV19 and TRBJ1-5; the D is unclear. Germline lookup yields CDR1 LNHDA and CDR2 SQIVND (reference sequence). The CDR3 has 13 amino acids. Trimming removed 8 bases from V and 2 bases from J, with 10 bases in between. The CDR3, as DNA: TGTGCCAGTGGAATCCAGGGCAATCAGCCCCAGCATTTT. Translated, it gives CASGIQGNQPQHF.

This clone showed up just once. The rearrangement joins TRBV4-2 to TRBJ1-6; D call uncertain. Germline V gene sequence: CDR1 LGHNA, CDR2 YNFKEQ. V lost 0 bases to trimming and J lost 15 bases, with 21 bases between them. This CDR3 has 16 amino acids. The CDR3 loop is CASSQDSPWVNLGLHF. The CDR3, as DNA: TGTGCCAGCAGCCAAGATAGCCCCTGGGTGAATTTGGGCCTCCACTTT.

V is TRBV3-1 (or the pseudogene TRBV3-2) and J is TRBJ2-1, with D possibly TRBD1 on 5 matching bases. The CDR3 runs to 12 residues. V lost 0 bases and J 15 bases, leaving 12 bases between the germline ends. Germline CDR1 and CDR2: LGHDT and YNNKEL (reference sequence). The CDR3, as DNA: TGTGCCAGCAGCCAAGAGGGGTCCCAGGGGTTCTTC. Residues: CASSQEGSQGFF.

This clone occurred once. The rearrangement uses TRBV7-9 and TRBJ2-3; 13 nucleotides match TRBD2. CDR3 size: 17 residues. J was trimmed by 5 bases and V by 0 bases; bases with no gene match: 5. The germline V gene encodes CDR1 SEHNR and CDR2 FQNEAQ (reference sequence). This CDR3 is CASSLAGTSGIRDTQYF. CDR3 nucleotide sequence: TGTGCCAGCAGCTTAGCAGGGACTAGCGGGATAAGAGATACGCAGTATTTT.

The chain combines TRBV6-1 with TRBJ1-5; D ambiguous. Trimming shortened V by 2 bases and J by 0 bases, and 11 bases separated the two germline ends. The germline gives CDR1 MNHNS, CDR2 SASEGT. The CDR3 is 16 amino acids. The DNA for the CDR3 is TGTGCCAGCAGTGAATCTAGGCCATATAGCAATCAGCCCCAGCATTTT. This gives the protein CASSESRPYSNQPQHF.

This clone was observed a handful of times. This chain connects TRBV15 to TRBJ1-1, with D maybe TRBD1 (5 bases). Germline V gives CDR1 LNHNV, CDR2 YYDKDF (reference sequence). This CDR3 is built from 14 residues. V dropped 5 bases and J dropped 4 bases, with 14 bases sitting between them. DNA of the CDR3: TGTGCCACCAGCCCCCGGGACGGGAGCACTGAAGCTTTCTTT. This codes for CATSPRDGSTEAFF.

V gene TRBV4-1 combines with J gene TRBJ1-5; 9 nucleotides line up with TRBD1. The germline V gene encodes CDR1 MGHRA and CDR2 YSYEKL. With V trimmed by 5 bases and J by 1 base, 6 bases remained unmatched. The CDR3 is 16 residues long. Written as DNA, the CDR3 is TGCGCCAGCAGCGTAACAGGGGGCTCGAGCAATCAGCCCCAGCATTTT. Translation: CASSVTGGSSNQPQHF.

The gene calls are TRBV15 and TRBJ1-4; TRBD1 matches at 8 bases. This CDR3 has 15 amino acids. After removal of 4 bases from V and 4 bases from J, the junction contained 5 bases not matched to a gene. CDR1 and CDR2 from the germline V gene are LNHNV and YYDKDF (reference sequence). The CDR3 protein is CATSTGTGGNEKLFF. Written as DNA, the CDR3 is TGTGCCACCAGCACAGGGACAGGTGGTAATGAAAAACTGTTTTTT.

The chain recombines TRBV14 with TRBJ2-7, with unresolved D. V was clipped by 3 bases and J by 2 bases, with 11 bases between them. Per the germline V gene, CDR1 is SGHDN and CDR2 is FVKESK. The length of the CDR3 is 14 residues. CDR3 sequence (DNA): TGTGCCAGCAGCCATGGCCTGCCCCCCTACGAGCAGTACGTC. Its protein is CASSHGLPPYEQYV.

This chain joins TRBV30 and TRBJ2-5, with 8 bases lining up with TRBD2. Germline V gene sequence: CDR1 GTSNPN, CDR2 SVGIG (reference sequence). Trimming removed 2 bases from V and 7 bases from J; junction bases left unmatched: 9. The CDR3 covers 14 residues. The CDR3 nucleotides are TGTGCCTGGAGTTCAACGGGGGGGCCGGGGACCCAGTACTTC. Translating gives CAWSSTGGPGTQYF.

The rearrangement uses TRBV5-4 and TRBJ2-1; 9 bases are shared with TRBD2. Germline CDR1 reads SGHNT; CDR2 reads YYREEE (reference sequence). The CDR3 is 16 amino acids. Losses at the gene ends were 2 bases for V and 2 bases for J; bases not matched to a gene: 5. The CDR3 protein is CASSFPSGGTYNEQFF. CDR3 nucleotide sequence: TGTGCCAGCAGCTTTCCCAGCGGGGGGACCTACAATGAGCAGTTCTTC.

The rearrangement uses TRBV7-3 and TRBJ1-6; possible D gene TRBD1, 6 bases. The germline CDR1 and CDR2 sequences are SGHTA and FQGTGA. Trimming left V 6 bases short and J 2 bases short, with 17 bases between. The CDR3 contains 17 residues. CDR3 sequence (DNA): TGTGCCAGCAGGGACAGATCGAGGGCGGCCTATAATTCACCCCTCCACTTT. This sequence encodes CASRDRSRAAYNSPLHF.

This chain links TRBV11-2 with TRBJ1-5; tentatively, D is TRBD1 (5 bases). Trimming cost V 5 bases and J 4 bases, with 12 bases left between them. Germline V gene sequence: CDR1 SGHAT, CDR2 FQNNGV. The CDR3 totals 14 residues. Here the CDR3 reads CASSPETVNQPQHF. CDR3 coding DNA: TGTGCCAGCAGCCCCGAGACAGTAAATCAGCCCCAGCATTTT.

This clone was seen once. This sequence joins TRBV3-1 (or the pseudogene TRBV3-2) and TRBJ2-3, with 11 bases aligning to TRBD2. CDR1 LGHDT and CDR2 YNNKEL come from the germline V gene (reference sequence). J lost 0 bases, V lost 1 base, and 6 bases had no gene match. The CDR3 covers 18 residues. This CDR3 reads CASSQVLAGGGSTDTQYF. The CDR3 nucleotides are TGTGCCAGCAGCCAAGTTCTAGCGGGGGGCGGGAGCACAGATACGCAGTATTTT.

V usage is TRBV29-1 and J usage is TRBJ1-1; the match to TRBD1 covers 7 bases. The ends lost 5 bases at V and 4 bases at J; junction bases unmatched: 7. CDR1 and CDR2 from the germline V gene are SQVTM and ANQGSEA. This CDR3 comprises 13 residues. CDR3 sequence reads: CSVRAQGGTEAFF. DNA of the CDR3: TGCAGCGTTCGGGCCCAGGGGGGCACTGAAGCTTTCTTT.

This chain connects TRBV4-2 to TRBJ2-1, with TRBD2 matching 9 bases. Germline CDR1 reads LGHNA; CDR2 reads YNFKEQ. The J segment lost 2 bases and the V segment lost 2 bases, leaving 7 bases of the junction unmatched. This CDR3 is built from 17 residues. The CDR3 here is CASSQNLAGEPYNEQFF. In DNA form, the CDR3 reads TGTGCCAGCAGCCAAAATTTAGCGGGGGAACCCTACAATGAGCAGTTCTTC.

J is TRBJ2-7 and V is TRBV13; unclear D gene. CDR1 is PRHDT, CDR2 FYEKMQ, per germline (reference sequence). V lost 4 bases and J 3 bases, leaving 4 bases between the germline ends. The CDR3 has 11 residues. In nucleotides, the CDR3 is TGTGCCAGCAGCTCGTACTACGAGCAGTACTTC. Its translation is CASSSYYEQYF. Full variable domain (remainder filled in from reference TRBV13 and TRBJ2-7): AAGVIQSPRHLIKEKRETATLKCYPIPRHDTVYWYQQGPGQDPQFLISFYEKMQSDKGSIPDRFSAQQFSDYHSELNMSSLELGDSALYFCASSSYYEQYFGPGTRLTVT.

This clone was found many times. The CDR3 spells CASNHRDSTYNEQFF. The CDR3 DNA follows: TGTGCCAGCAACCACCGGGACAGTACATACAATGAGCAGTTCTTC. The chain employs TRBV25-1 and TRBJ2-1, with 7 bases aligning to TRBD1. V shed 7 bases, J shed 4 bases, and the junction held 10 bases outside the gene matches. The germline CDR1 and CDR2 sequences are MGHDK and SYGVNS. This CDR3 contains 15 residues.

J is TRBJ2-2 and V is TRBV27, with TRBD2 identical over 12 bases. The CDR3 extends over 17 amino acids. Germline V gene lookup returns CDR1 MNHEY and CDR2 SMNVEV (reference sequence). J lost 3 bases, V lost 7 bases, and 9 bases had no gene match. As DNA, the CDR3 is TGTGCCAGCACCTCCTGGACTAGCGGGGAAGACACCGGGGAGCTGTTTTTT. This codes for CASTSWTSGEDTGELFF.

The CDR3 DNA reads as TGTGCCTGGAGCACAGGGAGTGATCCAGATACGCAGTATTTT. The encoded protein is CAWSTGSDPDTQYF. The rearrangement joins TRBV30 to TRBJ2-3, with D perhaps matching TRBD1 (6 bases). The germline CDR1 and CDR2 sequences are GTSNPN and SVGIG (reference sequence). The length of the CDR3 is 14 residues. Between the trimmed V and J ends, which lost 3 bases and 4 bases, there was a span of 14 bases.

The rearrangement joins TRBV7-9 to TRBJ2-7; perhaps TRBD1 as D (6 bases). The CDR3 has 14 amino acids. Per germline, CDR1 SEHNR and CDR2 FQNEAQ (reference sequence). Trimming removed 5 bases from V and 11 bases from J, with 22 bases in between. CDR3 in amino acids: CASSNNLDSPREYF. The CDR3 nucleotides are TGTGCCAGCAGCAACAATTTGGACAGCCCCCGCGAGTACTTC.

The rearrangement uses TRBV20-1 and TRBJ1-2; D ambiguous. The CDR3 extends over 15 amino acids. CDR1 and CDR2 from the germline V gene are DFQATT and SNEGSKA (reference sequence). Trimming left V 3 bases short and J 3 bases short, with 17 bases between. CDR3 region: CSASESGASDYGYTF. The CDR3 region has the DNA TGCAGTGCTAGTGAATCGGGTGCTTCGGACTATGGCTACACCTTC.

A word on this clone: The sample carries other DNA sequences with the same CDR3. The chain combines TRBV5-1 with TRBJ2-2; 10 bases are shared with TRBD1. Germline CDR1 reads SGHRS; CDR2 reads YFSETQ. The CDR3 is made up of 14 amino acids. Germline trimming cut 4 bases from V and 5 bases from J; bases unmatched to any gene: 2. The CDR3 sequence is CASSPGQGTGELFF. CDR3 coding DNA: TGCGCCAGCAGCCCGGGACAGGGGACCGGGGAGCTGTTTTTT. The full variable domain, in which reference TRBV5-1 and TRBJ2-2 provide the parts outside the CDR3, is KAGVTQTPRYLIKTRGQQVTLSCSPISGHRSVSWYQQTPGQGLQFLFEYFSETQRNKGNFPGRFSGRQFSNSRSEMNVSTLELGDSALYLCASSPGQGTGELFFGEGSRLTVL.

This clone was observed a few times. V and J are TRBV6-6 and TRBJ1-5, with D perhaps TRBD1 (5 bases). Germline V gene sequence: CDR1 MNHNY, CDR2 SVGAGI (reference sequence). There are 16 residues in the CDR3. The V gene lost 7 bases and the J gene lost 0 bases, with 16 bases spanning the gap. CDR3 nucleotides: TGTGCCAGCAACATACTCGGGGGGGTTAGCAATCAGCCCCAGCATTTT. This sequence encodes CASNILGGVSNQPQHF.

J is TRBJ2-3 and V is TRBV11-3, with 8 bases aligning to TRBD1. This CDR3 has 13 residues. In germline, CDR1 is SGHNT, CDR2 YENEEA. The ends lost 3 bases at V and 4 bases at J; junction bases unmatched: 0. The CDR3 region has the DNA TGTGCCAGCAGCTTGACAGGGGCAGATACGCAGTATTTT. This encodes CASSLTGADTQYF.

V and J are TRBV10-3 and TRBJ1-4; 7 nucleotides match TRBD1. This CDR3 comprises 14 residues. Trimming cost V 6 bases and J 8 bases; bases outside gene matches: 9. Germline V gene sequence: CDR1 ENHRY, CDR2 SYGVKD. The CDR3 is CAISQGQPQEKLFF. CDR3 sequence (DNA): TGTGCCATCAGCCAGGGACAGCCTCAGGAAAAACTGTTTTTT.

This sequence joins TRBV18 and TRBJ1-2; 8 bases agree with TRBD1. V shed 0 bases and J 4 bases; nucleotides not matched to a gene: 10. Germline-derived CDR1 and CDR2 are KGHSH and LQKENI. There are 17 residues in the CDR3. The CDR3 coding sequence is TGTGCCAGCTCACCACCGGCCTCGGGACAGGCGGGCTATGGCTACACCTTC. It yields the protein CASSPPASGQAGYGYTF.

This rearrangement joins TRBV2 to TRBJ1-4; maybe TRBD1 (6 bases). Germline V gene sequence: CDR1 SNHLY, CDR2 FYNNEI. This CDR3 has 15 residues. V lost 10 bases and J 0 bases, leaving 15 bases between the germline ends. This CDR3 is CATNDRFATNEKLFF. Here the CDR3 DNA reads TGTGCCACCAACGACAGGTTTGCAACTAATGAAAAACTGTTTTTT.

This chain connects TRBV7-8 to TRBJ1-5, with 7 bases aligning to TRBD1. This CDR3 is 15 amino acids long. The J segment lost 2 bases and the V segment lost 3 bases, leaving 4 bases of the junction unmatched. Germline CDR1 SGHVS, CDR2 FQNEAQ. The CDR3 nucleotides read TGTGCCAGCAGCTTCGGTGACAGGGGCAATCAGCCCCAGCATTTT. The encoded protein is CASSFGDRGNQPQHF. The full variable domain, rest sourced from reference TRBV7-8 and TRBJ1-5, is GAGVSQSPRYKVAKRGQDVALRCDPISGHVSLFWYQQALGQGPEFLTYFQNEAQLDKSGLPSDRFFAERPEGSVSTLKIQRTQQEDSAVYLCASSFGDRGNQPQHFGDGTRLSIL.

The genes are TRBV6-2 or TRBV6-3 and TRBJ1-2, with D possibly being TRBD1 (6 bases). Trimming removed 5 bases at V and 1 base at J, with 8 bases between. Germline loops: CDR1 MNHEY, CDR2 SVGEGT. This CDR3 is built from 13 residues. The CDR3 DNA reads TGTGCCAGCAGTCGGGACAATAACTATGGCTACACCTTC. Amino acid sequence: CASSRDNNYGYTF.